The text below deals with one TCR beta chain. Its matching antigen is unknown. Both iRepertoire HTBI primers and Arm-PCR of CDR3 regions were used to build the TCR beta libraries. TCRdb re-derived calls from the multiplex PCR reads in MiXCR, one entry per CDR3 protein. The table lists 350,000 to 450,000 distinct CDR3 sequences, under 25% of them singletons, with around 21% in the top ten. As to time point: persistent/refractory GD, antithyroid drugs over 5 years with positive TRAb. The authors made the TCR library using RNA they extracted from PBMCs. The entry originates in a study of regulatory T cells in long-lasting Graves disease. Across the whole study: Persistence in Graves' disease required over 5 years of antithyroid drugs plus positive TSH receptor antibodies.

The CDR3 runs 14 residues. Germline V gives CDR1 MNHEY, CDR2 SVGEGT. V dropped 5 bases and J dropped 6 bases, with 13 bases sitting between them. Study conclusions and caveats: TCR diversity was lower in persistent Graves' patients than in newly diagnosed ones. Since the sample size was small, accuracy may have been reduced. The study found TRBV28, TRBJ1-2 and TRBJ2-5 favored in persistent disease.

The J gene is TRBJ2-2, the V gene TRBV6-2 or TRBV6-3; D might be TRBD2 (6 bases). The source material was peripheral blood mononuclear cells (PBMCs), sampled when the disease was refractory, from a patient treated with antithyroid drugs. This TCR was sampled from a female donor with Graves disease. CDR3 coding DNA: TGTGCCAGCAGTGAACTGGGGGGTCCCGGGGAGCTGTTTTTT. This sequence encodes CASSELGGPGELFF.